The 26 T cell receptor beta chains in this list originate from one sample, sequenced in a study of blood T cell repertoires in COVID-19. Profiled with immunoSEQ multiplex PCR; TCRdb holds only in-frame clones, not every one. The sample lists 45,000 to 65,000 clones, around four fifths occurring once. The source material was peripheral blood. The receptors were gathered from a woman of 80 years or more with acute or convalescent COVID-19.

The V call is TRBV3-1 (or the pseudogene TRBV3-2), the J call TRBJ2-7, with D possibly matching TRBD1 (6 bases). The germline V gene has CDR1 LGHDT and CDR2 YNNKEL (reference sequence). V was shortened by 3 bases and J by 7 bases, with 19 bases between the two germline ends. CDR3 length: 15 amino acids. Here the CDR3 reads CASSQSWGRVKEQYF. The CDR3 bases are TGTGCCAGCAGCCAGTCCTGGGGGCGGGTGAAGGAGCAGTACTTC.

Written as DNA, the CDR3 is TGTGCCAGCAGCCACATCCAGACAGATACGCAGTATTTT. Translating gives CASSHIQTDTQYF. The V call is TRBV6-6, the J call TRBJ2-3; D call uncertain. CDR1 and CDR2 (germline): MNHNY, SVGAGI (reference sequence). V gave up 6 bases and J gave up 3 bases, with 10 bases separating them. The CDR3 length is 13 residues.

The chain carries TRBV19 and TRBJ2-5; D is unclear. With 10 bases removed from V and 4 bases from J, the gap between germline ends came to 10 bases. Germline V CDR1 and CDR2: LNHDA, SQIVND (reference sequence). The CDR3 length is 11 residues. The CDR3 sequence: CATAESETQYF. The DNA of the CDR3 is TGTGCCACCGCAGAATCAGAGACCCAGTACTTC.

The rearrangement uses TRBV7-6 and TRBJ2-7, with D tentatively TRBD2 (5 bases). V dropped 5 bases and J dropped 5 bases, with 19 bases sitting between them. In germline, CDR1 is SGHVS, CDR2 FNYEAQ. The CDR3 extends over 15 amino acids. The CDR3 spells CASSPLGGSKNEQYF. In DNA form, the CDR3 reads TGTGCCAGCAGCCCCTTGGGCGGGTCTAAGAACGAGCAGTACTTC.

This clone was observed a handful of times. This chain connects TRBV28 to TRBJ1-6; perhaps TRBD1 as D (5 bases). Germline loops: CDR1 MDHEN, CDR2 SYDVKM. This CDR3 contains 14 residues. Deletions cut 7 bases from V and 7 bases from J, with 14 bases between. The CDR3 DNA sequence: TGTGCCAGCAATGGGGGGGTTTTCAATTCACCCCTCCACTTT. It encodes CASNGGVFNSPLHF.

V and J are TRBV27 and TRBJ2-7, with 8 nucleotides matching TRBD1. Germline V gene lookup returns CDR1 MNHEY and CDR2 SMNVEV (reference sequence). V was pared by 0 bases and J by 3 bases, with 4 bases of the junction left unmatched. The CDR3 extends over 15 amino acids. The CDR3 here is CASSLSDRGIYEQYF. In DNA form, the CDR3 reads TGTGCCAGCAGTTTATCAGACAGGGGAATCTACGAGCAGTACTTC.

The CDR3 spells CASSETGPYGYTF. CDR3 nucleotides: TGTGCCAGCAGTGAAACAGGACCCTATGGCTACACCTTC. The chain joins TRBV12-3 or TRBV12-4 to TRBJ1-2; a possible D gene is TRBD1 (5 bases). This CDR3 has 13 residues. Trimming took 5 bases from V and 4 from J, leaving 11 bases between them.

The chain uses TRBV10-3 and TRBJ2-7; possible D gene TRBD1, 6 bases. Germline CDR1 is ENHRY and CDR2 is SYGVKD. CDR3 size: 14 residues. Trimming shortened V by 5 bases and J by 7 bases, and 18 bases separated the two germline ends. The CDR3 is CAISPIRQAQEQYF. The CDR3 coding sequence is TGTGCCATCAGTCCCATAAGACAGGCTCAGGAGCAGTACTTC.

The rearrangement uses TRBV12-3 or TRBV12-4 and TRBJ2-7; tentative D call: TRBD2 (5 bases). V gave up 6 bases and J gave up 2 bases, with 11 bases separating them. CDR3 length: 13 residues. The DNA for the CDR3 is TGTGCCAGCAGCCGCCTCGGGGCCTACGAGCAGTACTTC. Residues: CASSRLGAYEQYF.

The chain joins TRBV2 to TRBJ1-1; D is perhaps TRBD1 (6 bases). Trimming pared 3 bases from V and 5 bases from J, leaving 19 bases between. This CDR3 is 16 amino acids long. Germline V gene data show CDR1 as SNHLY and CDR2 as FYNNEI. CDR3 sequence reads: CASSDNAGTLRTEAFF. In DNA form, the CDR3 reads TGTGCCAGCAGTGATAACGCAGGGACATTAAGGACTGAAGCTTTCTTT.

This clone was seen just once. This rearrangement joins TRBV15 to TRBJ2-7, with D possibly being TRBD1 (6 bases). The CDR3 is made up of 16 amino acids. With 3 bases removed from V and 0 bases from J, the gap between germline ends came to 15 bases. Germline assignment: CDR1 LNHNV and CDR2 YYDKDF (reference sequence). The CDR3 loop is CATSRGDTTYSYEQYF. As DNA, the CDR3 is TGTGCCACCAGCAGGGGGGACACTACTTACTCCTACGAGCAGTACTTC. The full variable domain, in which reference TRBV15 and TRBJ2-7 provide the parts outside the CDR3, is DAMVIQNPRYQVTQFGKPVTLSCSQTLNHNVMYWYQQKSSQAPKLLFHYYDKDFNNEADTPDNFQSRRPNTSFCFLDIRSPGLGDTAMYLCATSRGDTTYSYEQYFGPGTRLTVT.

A single count supports this clone. The chain uses TRBV21-1 and TRBJ1-1. TRBV21-1 represents a pseudogene. This CDR3 region has 15 residues. CDR3 DNA: TGTGCCAGCAGCAAAACGTCGGGGGGGGCCACTGAAGCTTTCTTT. It codes for CASSKTSGGATEAFF.

V usage is TRBV9 and J usage is TRBJ1-1; D gene ambiguous. CDR3 size: 16 residues. CDR1 is SGDLS, CDR2 YYNGEE, per germline. V was cut by 4 bases and J by 8 bases, with 24 bases left in between. The CDR3 region is CASSHDLGRPGAEAFF. The CDR3 bases are TGTGCCAGCAGCCACGACCTCGGACGCCCGGGAGCCGAAGCTTTCTTT. Variable domain in full (rest from reference TRBV9 and TRBJ1-1): DSGVTQTPKHLITATGQRVTLRCSPRSGDLSVYWYQQSLDQGLQFLIQYYNGEERAKGNILERFSAQQFPDLHSELNLSSLELGDSALYFCASSHDLGRPGAEAFFGQGTRLTVV.

The chain couples TRBV3-1 (or the pseudogene TRBV3-2) to TRBJ2-7; 10 nucleotides agree with TRBD1. CDR1 and CDR2 from the germline V gene are LGHDT and YNNKEL (reference sequence). This CDR3 has 17 residues. Trimming at V came to 1 base and at J to 2 bases, leaving 8 bases not matched to a gene. The CDR3 DNA reads as TGTGCCAGCAGCCAAGGGTTGAGGACAGGGGGAGCCTACGAGCAGTACTTC. Amino acid sequence: CASSQGLRTGGAYEQYF.

CDR3 residues: CAISDPGQVSYEQYF. The CDR3 DNA sequence: TGTGCCATCAGTGACCCGGGACAAGTCTCCTACGAGCAGTACTTC. The chain links TRBV10-3 to TRBJ2-7, with a tentative D call TRBD1 (6 bases). The CDR3 covers 15 residues. V lost 3 bases to trimming and J lost 0 bases, with 12 bases between them. Germline V lookup: CDR1 ENHRY, CDR2 SYGVKD.

This clone has only one observation. The V call is TRBV6-5, the J call TRBJ1-1, with D hard to call. Looked up from germline, CDR1 is MNHEY and CDR2 is SVGAGI. The CDR3 has 15 amino acids. V was trimmed by 6 bases and J by 1 base, leaving 15 bases between them. This chain's CDR3 is CASSPGVVGNTEAFF. DNA of the CDR3: TGTGCCAGCAGCCCCGGGGTTGTTGGGAACACTGAAGCTTTCTTT.

This chain uses TRBV6-4 with TRBJ1-5; D remains ambiguous. V was shortened by 6 bases and J by 0 bases, with 12 bases between the two germline ends. This CDR3 is 15 amino acids long. The germline V gene encodes CDR1 MRHNA and CDR2 SNTAGT. The CDR3 DNA reads as TGTGCCAGCAGCTCAGAGGCTCATAGCAATCAGCCCCAGCATTTT. It codes for CASSSEAHSNQPQHF.

This clone is a singleton in its sample. V usage is TRBV5-4 and J usage is TRBJ1-6; D not certain. Germline CDR1 and CDR2: SGHNT and YYREEE (reference sequence). The CDR3 covers 15 residues. V lost 4 bases, J lost 5 bases, and 13 bases lay in between. The CDR3 loop is CASSLSTGNNSPLHF. As DNA, the CDR3 is TGTGCCAGCAGCCTGTCCACGGGAAATAATTCACCCCTCCACTTT.

The rearrangement uses TRBV29-1 and TRBJ2-3, with TRBD1 as a possible D gene (5 bases). Deletions cut 7 bases from V and 6 bases from J, with 14 bases between. The germline gives CDR1 SQVTM, CDR2 ANQGSEA. This CDR3 region has 12 residues. As DNA, the CDR3 is TGCAGCGCTTCGACAGACGTGGATACGCAGTATTTT. Residues: CSASTDVDTQYF.

The chain joins TRBV19 to TRBJ1-1; D not certain. The germline V gene has CDR1 LNHDA and CDR2 SQIVND (reference sequence). There are 14 residues in the CDR3. The V end lost 4 bases, the J end lost 3 bases, and 12 bases lay between the germline ends. CDR3 protein: CASSSGSYDTEAFF. The CDR3 DNA sequence: TGTGCCAGTAGTAGTGGGAGTTATGACACTGAAGCTTTCTTT.

V and J are TRBV4-1 and TRBJ2-7; 8 bases agree with TRBD1. The CDR3 is made up of 14 amino acids. With 0 bases clipped from V and 12 bases from J, the junction kept 10 bases outside the gene matches. Germline V CDR1 and CDR2: MGHRA, YSYEKL. The CDR3 protein is CASSQEGAGGNPYF. CDR3 nucleotide sequence: TGCGCCAGCAGCCAAGAAGGGGCAGGGGGCAACCCGTACTTC.

The V gene is TRBV5-6, the J gene TRBJ1-1, with D tentatively TRBD1 (5 bases). Germline values: CDR1 SGHDT, CDR2 YYEEEE. Trimming stripped 5 bases from V and 5 bases from J, with 7 bases between. This CDR3 contains 11 residues. This chain's CDR3 is CASSKGTEAFF. The DNA of the CDR3 is TGTGCCAGCAGTAAGGGGACTGAAGCTTTCTTT. The complete variable domain, with remaining parts taken from reference TRBV5-6 and TRBJ1-1, reads DAGVTQSPTHLIKTRGQQVTLRCSPKSGHDTVSWYQQALGQGPQFIFQYYEEEERQRGNFPDRFSGHQFPNYSSELNVNALLLGDSALYLCASSKGTEAFFGQGTRLTVV.

The rearrangement uses TRBV5-4 and TRBJ2-7; a weak D match, TRBD1 (6 bases). V dropped 0 bases and J dropped 3 bases, with 19 bases sitting between them. The CDR3 loop spans 17 amino acids. Germline CDR1 and CDR2: SGHNT and YYREEE (reference sequence). CDR3 DNA: TGTGCCAGCAGCTTGGGGGGGCGACAGCGATCTTACTACGAGCAGTACTTC. Translation gives CASSLGGRQRSYYEQYF. Based on the CDR3 plus reference TRBV5-4 and TRBJ2-7, the full variable domain is ETGVTQSPTHLIKTRGQQVTLRCSSQSGHNTVSWYQQALGQGPQFIFQYYREEENGRGNFPPRFSGLQFPNYSSELNVNALELDDSALYLCASSLGGRQRSYYEQYFGPGTRLTVT.

The V call is TRBV7-8, the J call TRBJ1-3; D ambiguous. V was clipped by 5 bases and J by 0 bases, with 11 bases between them. The V gene's germline CDR1 is SGHVS and CDR2 FQNEAQ. The CDR3 totals 15 residues. CDR3 sequence (DNA): TGTGCCAGCAGCCCAAGTGCAGTCTCTGGAAACACCATATATTTT. Protein: CASSPSAVSGNTIYF.

The CDR3 DNA follows: TGCGCCAGCTCCCGTACCCCAGTAGCGGGGGGGACCTACGAGCAGTACTTC. Translated: CASSRTPVAGGTYEQYF. The rearrangement uses TRBV5-1 and TRBJ2-7; 11 nucleotides agree with TRBD2. With V trimmed by 7 bases and J by 2 bases, 14 bases remained unmatched. This CDR3 is 17 amino acids long. CDR1 SGHRS and CDR2 YFSETQ come from the germline V gene.

V gene TRBV6-5 combines with J gene TRBJ2-7; D is perhaps TRBD2 (5 bases). The CDR3 loop spans 16 amino acids. Looked up from germline, CDR1 is MNHEY and CDR2 is SVGAGI. Trimming took off 3 bases at V and 0 bases at J, with 15 bases between the two ends. The CDR3 DNA follows: TGTGCCAGCAGTTATGAGGTGGGGAGAAGCTCCTACGAGCAGTACTTC. This translates into CASSYEVGRSSYEQYF.